This entry lists 19 T cell receptor beta chains sequenced from one sample in a study of T cells in Graves' hyperthyroidism and ophthalmopathy. Amplified regions were TCR beta CDR3 sequences from RNA transcripts. TCR CDR3 regions were first amplified by RT-PCR with HTBI primers. One entry per CDR3 protein, called by TCRdb with MiXCR from the multiplex PCR reads. The data hold roughly 180,000 distinct CDR3 sequences, with roughly 10% observed a single time. The sample comprised blood. Receptor source: a woman aged 18-35 years with Graves' hyperthyroidism that later progressed to Graves' ophthalmopathy.

This clonotype was picked up many times. CDR3 in DNA: TGTGCCAGCAGCCAAGATATGGGCGGGGGGGCGAACTCAGATACGCAGTATTTT. It is translated as CASSQDMGGGANSDTQYF. V gene TRBV3-1 combines with J gene TRBJ2-3; 9 bases align to TRBD2. The CDR3 is 18 residues long. Germline assignment: CDR1 LGHDT and CDR2 YNNKEL (reference sequence). The J segment lost 4 bases and the V segment lost 0 bases, leaving 11 bases of the junction unmatched.

This clonotype occurred many times. CDR3 loop: CSVTGTLAKNIQYF. The CDR3 nucleotides read TGCAGTGTCACCGGGACTCTAGCCAAAAACATTCAGTACTTC. The rearrangement links TRBV20-1 to TRBJ2-4; a possible D gene is TRBD2 (6 bases). V was pared by 7 bases and J by 0 bases, with 13 bases between. The length of the CDR3 is 14 residues. Germline V gives CDR1 DFQATT, CDR2 SNEGSKA (reference sequence).

This clonotype was observed many times. The chain recombines TRBV28 with TRBJ1-1, with D unclear. V was pared by 3 bases and J by 2 bases, with 7 bases between. CDR1 MDHEN and CDR2 SYDVKM come from the germline V gene. The CDR3 is made up of 13 amino acids. CDR3 residues: CASSFSINTEAFF. CDR3 nucleotides: TGTGCCAGCAGTTTTTCCATAAACACTGAAGCTTTCTTT.

Note on this clonotype: One end of the junction varies from germline; a read error may be responsible. The chain has TRBV24-1 and TRBJ2-3; D ambiguous. The CDR3 contains 14 residues. Germline V lookup: CDR1 KGHDR, CDR2 SFDVKD. The CDR3 DNA sequence: TGTGTCACCAGTGATTTGCGACGCACAGATACGCAGTATTTT. Protein: CVTSDLRRTDTQYF.

The chain links TRBV7-6 to TRBJ2-3; perhaps TRBD1 as D (5 bases). This CDR3 is built from 15 residues. V was trimmed by 5 bases and J by 7 bases, leaving 19 bases between them. The germline CDR1 and CDR2 sequences are SGHVS and FNYEAQ. This chain's CDR3 is CASSPLGQGINTQYF. The CDR3 region has the DNA TGTGCCAGCAGCCCCCTGGGGCAGGGAATAAATACGCAGTATTTT.

The rearrangement links TRBV25-1 to TRBJ1-2, with D uncertain. This CDR3 has 14 amino acids. Germline CDR1 reads MGHDK; CDR2 reads SYGVNS. Between the trimmed V and J ends, which lost 0 bases and 7 bases, there was a span of 12 bases. CDR3 nucleotide sequence: TGTGCCAGCAGTGAATACAAATCAGGTAGTGGCTACACCTTC. Its protein is CASSEYKSGSGYTF.

On this clonotype: A single base separates this from a much larger clone, so it may be a read error. The final CDR3 position lacks the conserved phenylalanine or tryptophan, pointing to a likely read error. V usage is TRBV29-1 and J usage is TRBJ2-7, with unresolved D. Per the germline V gene, CDR1 is SQVTM and CDR2 is ANQGSEA. Trimming left V 4 bases short and J 1 base short, with 8 bases between. The CDR3 spans 12 residues. CDR3 sequence: CSVGGTSYEQYL. CDR3 bases: TGCAGCGTTGGTGGCACGTCCTACGAGCAGTACCTC.

About this clonotype itself: A much larger clone differs by one base, so this may be a read error. Likely a read error: the CDR3 ends without its conserved phenylalanine or tryptophan. The V gene is TRBV6-2 or TRBV6-3, the J gene TRBJ1-1; D gene uncertain. CDR3 length equals 12 residues. Germline V lookup: CDR1 MNHEY, CDR2 SVGEGT. Trimming removed 11 bases at V and 2 bases at J, with 12 bases between. CDR3 DNA: TGTGCCGGGAGATTTGACAACACTGAAGCTTTCCTT. Encoded protein: CAGRFDNTEAFL.

This chain links TRBV29-1 with TRBJ2-1; D unclear. This CDR3 comprises 15 residues. Germline assignment: CDR1 SQVTM and CDR2 ANQGSEA. The germline V and J ends were trimmed by 2 bases and 2 bases, with 13 bases remaining between them. The chain's CDR3 is CSVELIRDPYNEQFF. The DNA for the CDR3 is TGCAGCGTTGAATTAATCAGAGACCCCTACAATGAGCAGTTCTTC.

At least ten counts were recorded for this clonotype. The rearrangement joins TRBV7-2 to TRBJ2-2; possibly TRBD2 for D (5 bases). Between the trimmed V and J ends, which lost 3 bases and 7 bases, there was a span of 15 bases. Per germline, CDR1 SGHTA and CDR2 FQGNSA. The CDR3 is 15 residues long. The CDR3: CASSLGASLVGELFF. The CDR3, as DNA: TGTGCCAGCAGCTTGGGCGCTAGCCTCGTCGGGGAGCTGTTTTTT.

This clonotype was counted between two and nine times. The CDR3 DNA follows: TGTGCCAGCAGCGGGGACCCCGGGTTCAAGAATGAGCAGTTCTTC. It yields the protein CASSGDPGFKNEQFF. The gene calls are TRBV5-8 and TRBJ2-1; either TRBD1 or TRBD2 may fit D (5 bases each). The CDR3 totals 15 residues. V shed 4 bases and J shed 7 bases, with 18 bases lying between them. The V gene's germline CDR1 is SGHTS and CDR2 YDEGEE.

This clonotype showed up many times. The chain links TRBV20-1 to TRBJ1-5; tentative D call: TRBD1 (5 bases). This CDR3 contains 16 residues. Trimming took 0 bases from V and 0 from J, leaving 12 bases between them. Looked up from germline, CDR1 is DFQATT and CDR2 is SNEGSKA (reference sequence). DNA for the CDR3: TGCAGTGCTAGAGATCTATCAGGGAATAGCAATCAGCCCCAGCATTTT. Its protein is CSARDLSGNSNQPQHF.

This clonotype has ten or more counts. The rearrangement uses TRBV30 and TRBJ2-7; tentatively, D is TRBD2 (5 bases). With 4 bases removed from V and 5 bases from J, the gap between germline ends came to 15 bases. This CDR3 has 13 amino acids. CDR1 is GTSNPN, CDR2 SVGIG, per germline (reference sequence). The CDR3 bases are TGTGCCTGGAACAGAGGTTTGGAGGACGAGCAGTACTTC. Its translation: CAWNRGLEDEQYF.

This clonotype was found many times. This chain uses TRBV12-3 or TRBV12-4 with TRBJ2-5; 12 nucleotides align to TRBD2. The CDR3 totals 19 residues. Trimming removed 1 base from V and 5 bases from J; junction bases left unmatched: 14. The chain's CDR3 is CASSLGWMASGGVTETQYF. CDR3 DNA: TGTGCCAGCAGTTTAGGGTGGATGGCTAGCGGGGGGGTGACTGAGACCCAGTACTTC.

This clonotype was seen more than once but under ten times. The V call is TRBV7-9, the J call TRBJ1-6; D is unclear. CDR3 length: 13 amino acids. Trimming left V 5 bases short and J 3 bases short, with 5 bases between. CDR1 and CDR2 from the germline V gene are SEHNR and FQNEAQ (reference sequence). The CDR3: CASSQVYNSPLHF. The CDR3 bases are TGTGCCAGCAGCCAAGTCTATAATTCACCCCTCCACTTT. Full variable domain (remainder filled in from reference TRBV7-9 and TRBJ1-6): DTGVSQNPRHKITKRGQNVTFRCDPISEHNRLYWYRQTLGQGPEFLTYFQNEAQLEKSRLLSDRFSAERPKGSFSTLEIQRTEQGDSAMYLCASSQVYNSPLHFGNGTRLTVT.

This clonotype was detected many times. V and J are TRBV4-1 and TRBJ1-1, with TRBD1 matching over 7 bases. Looked up from germline, CDR1 is MGHRA and CDR2 is YSYEKL. The CDR3 has 15 residues. J lost 3 bases, V lost 0 bases, and 4 bases had no gene match. CDR3 nucleotide sequence: TGCGCCAGCAGCCAAGAACACAGGGGACACACTGAAGCTTTCTTT. This codes for CASSQEHRGHTEAFF.

This clonotype has ten or more counts. This chain uses TRBV12-3 or TRBV12-4 with TRBJ1-1; no definite D call. V was cut by 7 bases and J by 5 bases, with 14 bases left in between. The CDR3 consists of 13 residues. The chain's CDR3 is CASTLGFRTEAFF. The CDR3 DNA follows: TGTGCCAGCACCCTAGGGTTTCGGACTGAAGCTTTCTTT.

This clonotype was seen only a few times. The chain links TRBV4-2 to TRBJ2-7, with 10 bases aligning to TRBD1. The CDR3 runs 14 residues. Germline assignment: CDR1 LGHNA and CDR2 YNFKEQ. The ends lost 1 base at V and 6 bases at J; junction bases unmatched: 3. The CDR3 is CASSQAGTGAEQYF. CDR3 DNA sequence: TGTGCCAGCAGCCAAGCCGGGACAGGGGCCGAGCAGTACTTC.

With regard to this clonotype: A much more abundant neighbour one base away suggests this may be a read error. The V gene is TRBV7-8, the J gene TRBJ1-5; no clear D gene. The closer fit of TRBJ2-3 to the DNA end suggests the J call may be wrong. The CDR3 totals 17 residues. CDR1 and CDR2 from the germline V gene are SGHVS and FQNEAQ. CDR3 coding DNA: TGTGCCAGCAGCCTAGGTCGGCGGACCGACGACAATCAGCCCCAGTATTTT. Protein product: CASSLGRRTDDNQPQYF.